The 17 T cell receptor beta chains presented below share a single source sample, sequenced in a study of CD8 T cells in ankylosing spondylitis. TCRdb fed the 5' RACE reads into MiXCR, producing one record per CDR3 protein. Here the sample spans approximately 260,000 distinct CDR3 sequences, 18% being singletons. The sample consisted of blood, either unsorted or a sorted T cell fraction (not recorded which). The receptor source for this set is a male donor with ankylosing spondylitis or in good health (not recorded which).

This clonotype was observed many times. V gene TRBV4-3 combines with J gene TRBJ2-1; no firm D call. Germline V gene sequence: CDR1 LGHNA, CDR2 YSLEER. The CDR3 totals 18 residues. V lost 0 bases to trimming and J lost 0 bases, with 15 bases between them. The CDR3 region has the DNA TGCGCCAGCAGCCAAGAAGCCAGTCCTAGGAGCTCCTACAATGAGCAGTTCTTC. It translates to CASSQEASPRSSYNEQFF.

This rearrangement joins TRBV4-1 to TRBJ2-7; D call uncertain. Trimming pared 0 bases from V and 3 bases from J, leaving 12 bases between. The CDR3 extends over 15 amino acids. CDR1 is MGHRA, CDR2 YSYEKL, per germline. CDR3 nucleotides: TGCGCCAGCAGCCAAGATCTGGGCCGCTACTACGAGCAGTACTTC. It translates to CASSQDLGRYYEQYF.

At least ten counts were recorded for this clonotype. The chain uses TRBV6-4 and TRBJ2-1; perhaps TRBD2 as D (5 bases). Germline V lookup: CDR1 MRHNA, CDR2 SNTAGT. Trimming took 3 bases from V and 4 from J, leaving 7 bases between them. There are 13 residues in the CDR3. The CDR3 is CASSEAEYNEQFF. For the CDR3, the DNA is TGTGCCAGCAGTGAAGCGGAGTACAATGAGCAGTTCTTC.

Ten or more counts support this clonotype. The rearrangement uses TRBV7-9 and TRBJ1-6; no clear D gene. The CDR3 has 13 amino acids. Germline lookup yields CDR1 SEHNR and CDR2 FQNEAQ (reference sequence). V lost 5 bases to trimming and J lost 7 bases, with 9 bases between them. In DNA, the CDR3 is TGTGCCAGCAGCCCAGGCGTCAATTCACCCCTCCACTTT. This translates into CASSPGVNSPLHF.

The chain is built from TRBV27 and TRBJ1-1; TRBD1 aligns across 8 bases. Trimming took 1 base from V and 5 from J; bases not matched to a gene: 0. Germline loops: CDR1 MNHEY, CDR2 SMNVEV (reference sequence). The CDR3 length is 13 residues. The CDR3 spells CASSLWDRTEAFF. The CDR3 region has the DNA TGTGCCAGCAGTTTATGGGACAGGACTGAAGCTTTCTTT.

This sequence joins TRBV12-3 or TRBV12-4 and TRBJ1-1; 8 bases map to TRBD1. J lost 10 bases, V lost 2 bases, and 15 bases had no gene match. The CDR3 spans 16 residues. CDR3 loop: CASSLKAGGADERAFF. CDR3 DNA: TGTGCCAGCAGTTTAAAAGCAGGGGGCGCGGATGAACGAGCTTTCTTT.

This clonotype was found many times. The rearrangement joins TRBV2 to TRBJ2-1, with 8 positions matching TRBD2. Germline loops: CDR1 SNHLY, CDR2 FYNNEI. The CDR3 runs to 15 residues. Germline trimming cut 1 base from V and 7 bases from J; bases unmatched to any gene: 6. The CDR3 sequence: CASSEVLAGRNEQFF. DNA of the CDR3: TGTGCCAGCAGTGAAGTATTAGCGGGAAGGAATGAGCAGTTCTTC.

At least ten counts were recorded for this clonotype. The chain carries TRBV3-1 and TRBJ2-7; 11 nucleotides line up with TRBD2. V shed 1 base, J shed 2 bases, and the junction held 7 bases outside the gene matches. The CDR3 is 17 residues long. Per germline, CDR1 LGHDT and CDR2 YNNKEL (reference sequence). The DNA of the CDR3 is TGTGCCAGCAGCCAAGTCGAGGTAGCGGGAGGGCCCTACGAGCAGTACTTC. Its protein is CASSQVEVAGGPYEQYF.

This clonotype showed up many times. This sequence joins TRBV11-1 and TRBJ1-1; no reliable D call. The CDR3 length is 14 residues. Germline V lookup: CDR1 SGHAT, CDR2 FQDESV (reference sequence). Trimming stripped 2 bases from V and 0 bases from J, with 7 bases between. The chain's CDR3 is CASSLSGMNTEAFF. The DNA for the CDR3 is TGTGCCAGCAGCTTAAGTGGAATGAACACTGAAGCTTTCTTT.

This clonotype turned up a few times. The V and J genes are TRBV21-1 and TRBJ2-7; TRBD1, the table's D call, was not compared with the DNA. TRBV21-1 is a pseudogene. The CDR3 has 15 amino acids. CDR3 sequence: CASSHHGQGSYEQYF. DNA of the CDR3: TGTGCCAGCAGCCACCATGGGCAGGGAAGCTACGAGCAGTACTTC.

This chain links TRBV2 with TRBJ2-7; TRBD2 matches 14 bases. The CDR3 is 19 residues long. The ends lost 6 bases at V and 5 bases at J; junction bases unmatched: 18. Per germline, CDR1 SNHLY and CDR2 FYNNEI. The CDR3 loop reads CASRLTSGRAGSIYDEQYF. For the CDR3, the DNA is TGTGCCAGCAGGTTGACTAGCGGGAGGGCCGGGTCAATATATGACGAGCAGTACTTC.

The sample holds many counts of this clonotype. The CDR3 bases are TGTGCCAGCAGTTACTCGACAATAGCGGGAGGACCCACAGATACGCAGTATTTT. It encodes CASSYSTIAGGPTDTQYF. The chain recombines TRBV6-2 or TRBV6-3 with TRBJ2-3; 10 nucleotides agree with TRBD2. The V and J ends lost 0 bases and 2 bases, in that order; junction bases with no gene match: 8. Germline loops: CDR1 MNHEY, CDR2 SVGEGT. This CDR3 is built from 18 residues.

This clonotype was observed a handful of times. J is TRBJ2-1 and V is TRBV20-1; the match to TRBD2 covers 8 bases. CDR1 is DFQATT, CDR2 SNEGSKA, per germline (reference sequence). Germline trimming cut 3 bases from V and 3 bases from J; bases unmatched to any gene: 7. This CDR3 region has 15 residues. CDR3 DNA sequence: TGCAGTGCTAGCGGGAGGGAACCCAACTACAATGAGCAGTTCTTC. Translated, it gives CSASGREPNYNEQFF.

This clonotype came up many times. The genes are TRBV29-1 and TRBJ2-7, with 10 bases matching TRBD1. The ends lost 6 bases at V and 2 bases at J; junction bases unmatched: 7. There are 14 residues in the CDR3. Germline values: CDR1 SQVTM, CDR2 ANQGSEA. The CDR3 bases are TGCAGCGTCCGTCTCGGGACAGGGGCCTACGAGCAGTACTTC. Translating gives CSVRLGTGAYEQYF.

In this sample, this clonotype turned up a few times. The rearrangement joins TRBV30 to TRBJ2-7; D may correspond to TRBD1 or TRBD2 (5 bases each). This CDR3 comprises 15 residues. V lost 6 bases, J lost 3 bases, and 21 bases lay in between. CDR1 is GTSNPN, CDR2 SVGIG, per germline (reference sequence). The CDR3 protein is CACLVGPGLDYEQYF. Here the CDR3 DNA reads TGTGCCTGTTTGGTGGGACCCGGTCTGGACTACGAGCAGTACTTC.

This clonotype was observed many times. V and J are TRBV15 and TRBJ1-1; D gene ambiguous. Germline CDR1 and CDR2: LNHNV and YYDKDF (reference sequence). V was pared by 3 bases and J by 10 bases, with 12 bases between. The CDR3 totals 12 residues. In DNA, the CDR3 is TGTGCCACCAGCAGCGAGACTCTGGGAGCTTTCTTT. Translation gives CATSSETLGAFF.

This clonotype was detected ten times or more. This chain uses TRBV12-3 or TRBV12-4 with TRBJ2-4; 10 nucleotides match TRBD2. Trimming removed 8 bases from V and 7 bases from J; junction bases left unmatched: 5. The CDR3 runs 13 residues. The DNA of the CDR3 is TGTGCCAGCCGAACTAGCGGGGTGAACATTCAGTACTTC. It yields the protein CASRTSGVNIQYF.